The entry below gives a single TCR beta chain sequence along with its context. Its antigen is as yet unknown. TCRdb's table, derived via immunoSEQ multiplex PCR, lists solely in-frame clones and lacks some. The table records tens of thousands of clones, 88% of them present only once. The sample belongs to a study of OX40 agonist ivuxolimab in advanced cancers. The V end lost 3 bases, the J end lost 6 bases, and 5 bases lay between the germline ends. CDR1 and CDR2 (germline): SQVTM, ANQGSEA. This CDR3 has 11 residues. Study-level points and caveats: Clonal expansion was seen in CD4+ and CD8+ blood T cells by week 6 at 0.1 to 3.0 mg/kg. Antigens targeted by the expanded peripheral T cells were not determined.

The sequences come from CD4+ or CD8+ T cells sorted from blood, collected in a trial of the OX40 agonist ivuxolimab. The clonotype comes from an adult with an advanced solid tumor such as melanoma, head and neck, liver or kidney cancer. The V gene is TRBV29-1, the J gene TRBJ2-2; D is unclear. CDR3 in DNA: TGCAGCGTTGAGCGCCCCGGGGAGCTGTTTTTT. It codes for CSVERPGELFF.